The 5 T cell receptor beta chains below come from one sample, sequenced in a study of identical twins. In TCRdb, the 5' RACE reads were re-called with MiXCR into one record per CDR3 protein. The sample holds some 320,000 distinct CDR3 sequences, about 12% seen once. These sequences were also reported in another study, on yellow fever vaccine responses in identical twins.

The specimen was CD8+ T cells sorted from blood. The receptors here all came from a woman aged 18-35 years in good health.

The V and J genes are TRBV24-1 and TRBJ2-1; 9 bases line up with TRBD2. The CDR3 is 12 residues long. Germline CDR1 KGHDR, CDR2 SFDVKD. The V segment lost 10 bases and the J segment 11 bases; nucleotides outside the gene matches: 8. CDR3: CATGLAVGKQFF. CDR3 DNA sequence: TGTGCCACGGGACTAGCCGTCGGAAAGCAGTTCTTC.

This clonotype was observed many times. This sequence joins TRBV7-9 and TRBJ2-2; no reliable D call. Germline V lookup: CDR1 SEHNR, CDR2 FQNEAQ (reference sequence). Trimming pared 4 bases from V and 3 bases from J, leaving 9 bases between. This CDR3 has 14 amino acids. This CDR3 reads CASSWGLHTGELFF. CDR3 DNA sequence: TGTGCCAGCAGCTGGGGTTTGCACACCGGGGAGCTGTTTTTT.

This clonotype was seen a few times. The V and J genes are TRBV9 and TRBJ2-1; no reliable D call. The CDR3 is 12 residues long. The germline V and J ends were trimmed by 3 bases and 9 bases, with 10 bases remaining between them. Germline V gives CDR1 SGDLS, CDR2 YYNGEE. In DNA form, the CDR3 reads TGTGCCAGCAGCGGAATAGCTGCTGAGCAGTTCTTC. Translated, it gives CASSGIAAEQFF.

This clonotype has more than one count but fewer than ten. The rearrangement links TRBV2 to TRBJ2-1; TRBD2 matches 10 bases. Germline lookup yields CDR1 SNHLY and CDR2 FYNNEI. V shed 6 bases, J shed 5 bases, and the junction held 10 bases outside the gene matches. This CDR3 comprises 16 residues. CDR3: CASSNLGLAVNNEQFF. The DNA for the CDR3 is TGTGCCAGCAGCAACCTAGGACTAGCGGTAAACAATGAGCAGTTCTTC.

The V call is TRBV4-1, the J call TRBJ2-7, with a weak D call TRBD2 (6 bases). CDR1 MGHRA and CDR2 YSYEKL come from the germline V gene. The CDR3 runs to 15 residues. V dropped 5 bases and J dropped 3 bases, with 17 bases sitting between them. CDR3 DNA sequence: TGCGCCAGCAGCGCCGATGGTAGCGGAGACTACGAGCAGTACTTC. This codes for CASSADGSGDYEQYF.